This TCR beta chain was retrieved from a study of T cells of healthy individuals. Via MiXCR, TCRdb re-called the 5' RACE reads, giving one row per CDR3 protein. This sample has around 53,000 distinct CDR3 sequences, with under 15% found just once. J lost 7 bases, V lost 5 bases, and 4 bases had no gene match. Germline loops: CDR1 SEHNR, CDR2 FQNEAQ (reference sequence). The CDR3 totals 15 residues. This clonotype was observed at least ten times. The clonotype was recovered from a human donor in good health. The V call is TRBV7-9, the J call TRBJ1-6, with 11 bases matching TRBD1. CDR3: CASSTGDRGNSPLHF. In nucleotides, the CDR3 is TGTGCCAGCAGCACTGGGGACAGGGGGAATTCACCCCTCCACTTT.